This T cell receptor (beta chain) was captured by sequencing in a study of CD8 T cells in ankylosing spondylitis. General study findings and limits: Ankylosing spondylitis blood appeared to carry a characteristic TCR beta motif of several highly homologous variants.

This clonotype appeared a few times. What it binds is not known. With V trimmed by 3 bases and J by 9 bases, 25 bases remained unmatched. The germline CDR1 and CDR2 sequences are PRHDT and FYEKMQ (reference sequence). The CDR3 spans 21 residues. TCR beta libraries were made by quantitative 5'-RACE with molecular barcodes. Each CDR3 protein gets one entry after TCRdb re-called the 5' RACE reads with MiXCR. The profile shows 85,000 to 90,000 distinct CDR3 sequences, 27% of them singletons. The chain employs TRBV13 and TRBJ1-6; 8 nucleotides align to TRBD1. The sample taken for sequencing was blood, either unsorted or a sorted T cell fraction (not recorded which). This TCR came from a male donor with ankylosing spondylitis or in good health (not recorded which). CDR3 DNA: TGTGCCAGCAGCTTGAGGCCCCGGCGGTTTCCCCCGGGACAGGAAAGTTCACCCCTCCACTTT. This sequence encodes CASSLRPRRFPPGQESSPLHF.